Sequencing of this T cell receptor beta chain was carried out in a study of post-analysis software for immune sequencing data. Study at large: The cohort encompassed relapsing-remitting, secondary progressive and progressive-relapsing multiple sclerosis disease courses.

Unique molecular identifiers were built into the TCR beta cDNA libraries. A few hundred thousand cDNA molecules were obtained from 1 to 10 million T cells. A single record per CDR3 protein comes from TCRdb applying MiXCR to the PCR reads. The data show 150,000 to 200,000 distinct CDR3 sequences, roughly 31% seen once. The study, taken as a whole, reports: Same-batch preparations were strongly co-clustered by F measure. Significantly lower normalized Chao1 diversity was seen in multiple sclerosis patients than in controls. There were five TRBV segments more frequent in patients than controls, and TRBV5-6, TRBV5-1 and TRBV20-1 were among them.

The V and J ends lost 7 bases and 4 bases respectively, with 11 bases between them. The length of the CDR3 is 12 residues. CDR1 is SGHAT, CDR2 FQNNGV, per germline. As concerns this clonotype: The antigen remains unidentified.

This receptor was obtained from a girl aged 10-17 years with multiple sclerosis. This sequence joins TRBV11-2 and TRBJ2-7; D may correspond to TRBD1 or TRBD2 (5 bases each). The specimen was blood. The CDR3 is CASIREGYEQYF. The CDR3 DNA reads TGTGCCAGCATTCGAGAGGGGTACGAGCAGTACTTC.